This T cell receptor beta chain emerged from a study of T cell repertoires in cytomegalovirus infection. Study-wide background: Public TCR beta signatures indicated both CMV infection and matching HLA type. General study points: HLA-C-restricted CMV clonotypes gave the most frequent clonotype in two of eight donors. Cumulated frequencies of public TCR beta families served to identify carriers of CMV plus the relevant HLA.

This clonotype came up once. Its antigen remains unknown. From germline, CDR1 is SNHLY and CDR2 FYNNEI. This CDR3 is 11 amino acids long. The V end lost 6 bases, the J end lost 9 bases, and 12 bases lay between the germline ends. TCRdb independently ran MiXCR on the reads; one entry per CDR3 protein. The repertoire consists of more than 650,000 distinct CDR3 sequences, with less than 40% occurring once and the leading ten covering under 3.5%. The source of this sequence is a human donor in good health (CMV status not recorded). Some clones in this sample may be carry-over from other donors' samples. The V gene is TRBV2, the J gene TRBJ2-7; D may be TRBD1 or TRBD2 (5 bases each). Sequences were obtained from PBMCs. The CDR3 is CASSVGTGQYF. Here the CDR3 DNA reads TGTGCCAGCAGCGTAGGGACCGGGCAGTACTTC.